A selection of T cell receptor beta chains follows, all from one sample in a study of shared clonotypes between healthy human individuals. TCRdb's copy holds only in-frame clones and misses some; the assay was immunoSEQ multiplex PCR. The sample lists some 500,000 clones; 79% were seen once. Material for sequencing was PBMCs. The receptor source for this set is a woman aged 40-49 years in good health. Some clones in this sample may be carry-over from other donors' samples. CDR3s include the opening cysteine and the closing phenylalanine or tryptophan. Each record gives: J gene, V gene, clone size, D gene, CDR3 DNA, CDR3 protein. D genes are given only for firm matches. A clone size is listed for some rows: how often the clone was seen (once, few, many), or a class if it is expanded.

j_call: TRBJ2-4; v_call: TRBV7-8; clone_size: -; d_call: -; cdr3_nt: TGTGCCAGCAGCTTAGGCCCGAGGACAACCCAGAAAAACATTCAGTACTTC; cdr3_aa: CASSLGPRTTQKNIQYF
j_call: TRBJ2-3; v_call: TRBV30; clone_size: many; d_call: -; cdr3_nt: TGTGCCTGGAGAAGTGTTTGGGATACGCAGTATTTT; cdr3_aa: CAWRSVWDTQYF
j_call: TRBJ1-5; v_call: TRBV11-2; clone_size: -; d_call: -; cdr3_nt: TGTGCCAGCAGCTTAAATGGACAGCATCAGCCCCAGCATTTT; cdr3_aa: CASSLNGQHQPQHF
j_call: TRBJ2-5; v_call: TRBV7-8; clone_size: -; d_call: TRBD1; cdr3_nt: TGTGCCAGCAGCGGATGGGACAGGGGGCGGGTGGAGACCCAGTACTTC; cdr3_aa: CASSGWDRGRVETQYF
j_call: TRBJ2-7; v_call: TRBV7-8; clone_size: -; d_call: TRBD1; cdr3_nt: TGTGCCAGCAGCTCGAGGACAGGGGAGACCTACGAGCAGTACTTC; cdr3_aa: CASSSRTGETYEQYF
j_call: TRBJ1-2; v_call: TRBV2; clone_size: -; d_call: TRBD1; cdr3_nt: TGTGCCAGCAGTACAACAGGGGGAGCTGGCTACACCTTC; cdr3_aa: CASSTTGGAGYTF
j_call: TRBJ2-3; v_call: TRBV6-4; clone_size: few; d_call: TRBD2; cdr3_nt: TGTGCCAGCAGTGACTCGGGGGAGGGCGGAGGCACGCAGTATTTT; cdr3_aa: CASSDSGEGGGTQYF
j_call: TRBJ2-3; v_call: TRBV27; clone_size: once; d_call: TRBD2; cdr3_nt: TGTGCCAATAGCGGGAGGATAGATACGCAGTATTTT; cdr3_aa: CANSGRIDTQYF
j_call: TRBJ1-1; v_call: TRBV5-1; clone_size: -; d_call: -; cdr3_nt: TGCGCCAGCAGCTTGTCTCGGGGGAACACTGAAGCTTTCTTT; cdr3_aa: CASSLSRGNTEAFF
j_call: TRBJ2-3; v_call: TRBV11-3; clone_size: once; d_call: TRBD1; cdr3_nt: TGTGCCAGCAGCTTATGCACGGACAGGGAGTTTAGAGATACGCAGTATTTT; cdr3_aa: CASSLCTDREFRDTQYF